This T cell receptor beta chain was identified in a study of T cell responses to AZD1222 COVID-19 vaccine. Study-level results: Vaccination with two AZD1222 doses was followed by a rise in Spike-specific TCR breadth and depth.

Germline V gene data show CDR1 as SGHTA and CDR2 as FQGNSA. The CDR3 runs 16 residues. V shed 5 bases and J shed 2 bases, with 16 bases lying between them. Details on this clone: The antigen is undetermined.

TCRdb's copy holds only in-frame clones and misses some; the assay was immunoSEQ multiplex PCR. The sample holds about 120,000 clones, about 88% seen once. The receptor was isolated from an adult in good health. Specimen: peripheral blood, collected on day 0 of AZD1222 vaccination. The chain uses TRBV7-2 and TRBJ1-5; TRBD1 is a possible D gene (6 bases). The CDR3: CASSPQTGYGNQPQHF. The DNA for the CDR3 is TGTGCCAGCAGCCCGCAGACAGGTTATGGCAATCAGCCCCAGCATTTT.